The 11 T cell receptor beta chains below all came from one sample that was sequenced in a study of cytomegalovirus exposure and HLA in healthy donors. A multiplex PCR was run with 60 Vbeta primers and 13 Jbeta primers. Sequencing used immunoSEQ multiplex PCR; TCRdb keeps in-frame clones, though not all of them. The table records roughly 120,000 clones, about 86% of them present only once. Sequenced input: PBMCs. These receptors were taken from a woman in her twenties or thirties in good health and CMV-seronegative.

This chain joins TRBV7-6 and TRBJ2-5, with TRBD2 matching over 10 bases. This CDR3 has 15 residues. The germline V gene encodes CDR1 SGHVS and CDR2 FNYEAQ. With 5 bases clipped from V and 5 bases from J, the junction kept 8 bases outside the gene matches. CDR3 bases: TGTGCCAGCAGCCCCTTAGCGGGAGGAGATGAGACCCAGTACTTC. This encodes CASSPLAGGDETQYF.

The chain joins TRBV19 to TRBJ2-1, with 9 bases aligning to TRBD2. This CDR3 comprises 16 residues. The ends lost 5 bases at V and 6 bases at J; junction bases unmatched: 11. Germline V gene data show CDR1 as LNHDA and CDR2 as SQIVND (reference sequence). DNA for the CDR3: TGTGCCAGTAGTTTCATTAGCGGGAGTAGGCGCAATGAGCAGTTCTTC. Its translation: CASSFISGSRRNEQFF.

V and J are TRBV7-9 and TRBJ2-3; 8 bases map to TRBD2. Germline values: CDR1 SEHNR, CDR2 FQNEAQ (reference sequence). Trimming took 1 base from V and 2 from J; bases not matched to a gene: 14. The CDR3 spans 19 residues. For the CDR3, the DNA is TGTGCCAGCAGCTTAGATGGTGTCAGGGCGGGAGGTCTCACAGATACGCAGTATTTT. It is translated as CASSLDGVRAGGLTDTQYF.

V gene TRBV7-9 combines with J gene TRBJ2-3; D not resolved. Trimming left V 5 bases short and J 6 bases short, with 18 bases between. The CDR3 spans 15 residues. The germline V gene encodes CDR1 SEHNR and CDR2 FQNEAQ (reference sequence). CDR3 in DNA: TGTGCCAGCAGCCTTTCCACCGGAGATACGGATACGCAGTATTTT. The encoded protein is CASSLSTGDTDTQYF.

This clone was picked up one time. The DNA for the CDR3 is TGTGCCAGCAGTGAAAGGGGACAGGGTGAGACCCAGTACTTC. It specifies CASSERGQGETQYF. The chain links TRBV25-1 to TRBJ2-5, with TRBD1 matching over 9 bases. Trimming removed 2 bases from V and 5 bases from J; junction bases left unmatched: 3. Germline lookup yields CDR1 MGHDK and CDR2 SYGVNS. The CDR3 contains 14 residues. Complete variable domain (other parts from reference TRBV25-1 and TRBJ2-5): EADIYQTPRYLVIGTGKKITLECSQTMGHDKMYWYQQDPGMELHLIHYSYGVNSTEKGDLSSESTVSRIRTEHFPLTLESARPSHTSQYLCASSERGQGETQYFGPGTRLLVL.

The gene calls are TRBV27 and TRBJ2-7; D gene unclear. The CDR3 loop spans 13 amino acids. Germline V gives CDR1 MNHEY, CDR2 SMNVEV (reference sequence). Trimming took 2 bases from V and 2 from J, leaving 7 bases between them. The CDR3 coding sequence is TGTGCCAGCAGTTTAGGCAGGACCTACGAGCAGTACTTC. Translation gives CASSLGRTYEQYF.

The rearrangement joins TRBV5-1 to TRBJ2-7; 14 bases fit TRBD2. Germline V gene sequence: CDR1 SGHRS, CDR2 YFSETQ. The CDR3 runs to 15 residues. Trimming at V came to 3 bases and at J to 6 bases, leaving 5 bases not matched to a gene. CDR3 in amino acids: CASSSTGLAGVEQYF. In DNA form, the CDR3 reads TGCGCCAGCAGCTCCACGGGACTAGCGGGAGTCGAGCAGTACTTC.

V usage is TRBV4-1 and J usage is TRBJ2-3; 7 positions match TRBD2. CDR1 MGHRA and CDR2 YSYEKL come from the germline V gene. The CDR3 covers 16 residues. V lost 5 bases and J lost 0; bases outside the gene matches: 8. The CDR3 is CASSGHSGSSTDTQYF. The DNA of the CDR3 is TGCGCCAGCAGCGGCCATAGCGGGTCTAGCACAGATACGCAGTATTTT.

This chain uses TRBV9 with TRBJ2-1; the D is unclear. There are 12 residues in the CDR3. V was shortened by 3 bases and J by 8 bases, with 9 bases between the two germline ends. CDR1 and CDR2 (germline): SGDLS, YYNGEE. The chain's CDR3 is CASSATIDEQFF. In DNA, the CDR3 is TGTGCCAGCAGCGCCACTATAGATGAGCAGTTCTTC.

V and J are TRBV5-4 and TRBJ2-7, with 7 bases fitting TRBD1. The CDR3 is 13 residues long. With 3 bases clipped from V and 2 bases from J, the junction kept 2 bases outside the gene matches. The germline gives CDR1 SGHNT, CDR2 YYREEE (reference sequence). CDR3 sequence reads: CASSYQGAYEQYF. CDR3 bases: TGTGCCAGCAGCTACCAGGGGGCCTACGAGCAGTACTTC.

The V call is TRBV18, the J call TRBJ2-7; perhaps TRBD2 as D (6 bases). Per the germline V gene, CDR1 is KGHSH and CDR2 is LQKENI. Trimming removed 4 bases at V and 4 bases at J, with 20 bases between. The CDR3 covers 16 residues. The CDR3 sequence is CASSRGAGAGIYEQYF. Written as DNA, the CDR3 is TGTGCCAGCTCACGAGGCGCAGGAGCGGGTATATACGAGCAGTACTTC.